This T cell receptor beta chain was identified in a study of blood T cells in healthy people across ages. V lost 4 bases and J lost 7, with 19 bases in between. Germline CDR1 and CDR2: KGHSY and FQNENV. The CDR3 has 15 residues. Total RNA, at least 6 micrograms per sample, came from PBMCs. Combining a sample-barcoded 5' primer with a J-beta primer mix, a second PCR ran for about 6 to 11 cycles. Every molecule of cDNA carried a tag from a template-switch adaptor with 12 random nucleotides. TCRdb called the 5' RACE reads again in MiXCR, with one record for every CDR3 protein. Of approximately 2,000,000 distinct CDR3 sequences listed, about 39% are singletons. On this clonotype: What it binds is unknown.

Findings of the study overall: Percentage of naive T cells showed a strong correlation with TCR beta diversity.

The sample comprised blood. The TCR comes from a human donor in good health. The gene calls are TRBV16 and TRBJ1-1; possibly TRBD1 for D (6 bases). The CDR3 nucleotides are TGTGCCAGCAGCCCCCGTCAGTTTGGGGGCCTTGAAGCTTTCTTT. As protein: CASSPRQFGGLEAFF.